A single sample gave rise to the 4 T cell receptor beta chains below, sequenced in a study of T cell responses to AZD1222 COVID-19 vaccine. TCRdb's copy holds only in-frame clones and misses some; the assay was immunoSEQ multiplex PCR. The sample contains fewer than 150,000 clones, 75% to 95% of which appear only once. The sequenced sample was peripheral blood, obtained on day 0 of AZD1222 vaccination. The origin of the receptors is an adult in good health.

The chain combines TRBV27 with TRBJ1-2; 9 positions agree with TRBD1. V gave up 6 bases and J gave up 1 base; unmatched junction bases: 9. Germline V gene sequence: CDR1 MNHEY, CDR2 SMNVEV (reference sequence). The CDR3 has 16 residues. In DNA, the CDR3 is TGTGCCAGCAGAGGGACAGGGTTCCTCCTTAACTATGGCTACACCTTC. Encoded protein: CASRGTGFLLNYGYTF.

The chain is built from TRBV7-8 and TRBJ1-5; weak D call: TRBD1 (5 bases). This CDR3 has 13 amino acids. Trimming shortened V by 5 bases and J by 3 bases, and 8 bases separated the two germline ends. CDR1 is SGHVS and CDR2 is FQNEAQ in the germline V gene. CDR3 DNA: TGTGCCAGCAGCCGACAGCTCAATCAGCCCCAGCATTTT. As protein: CASSRQLNQPQHF.

This sequence joins TRBV3-1 (or the pseudogene TRBV3-2) and TRBJ2-7, with TRBD2 as a possible D gene (7 bases). V lost 2 bases and J 3 bases, leaving 17 bases between the germline ends. The CDR3 covers 16 residues. Germline V gives CDR1 LGHDT, CDR2 YNNKEL (reference sequence). CDR3 sequence reads: CASSQNPSGGLYEQYF. CDR3 bases: TGTGCCAGCAGCCAAAATCCCTCCGGGGGGCTCTACGAGCAGTACTTC.

This clone was seen only once. In the same sample, other DNA sequences code for this CDR3. CDR3 DNA: TGTGCCAGCTCACCTAACGGGAACACTGAAGCTTTCTTT. The encoded protein is CASSPNGNTEAFF. The rearrangement uses TRBV18 and TRBJ1-1; D gene unclear. V lost 3 bases and J 1 base, leaving 6 bases between the germline ends. The length of the CDR3 is 13 residues. From germline, CDR1 is KGHSH and CDR2 LQKENI.